This TCR beta chain was captured in a study of cytomegalovirus exposure and HLA in healthy donors. PCR used 60 Vbeta primers and 13 Jbeta primers. Method: immunoSEQ multiplex PCR; TCRdb's copy keeps in-frame clones and lacks some. The sample records approximately 110,000 clones, 70% to 80% being singletons. The ends were cut back, 3 bases at V and 1 base at J, with 8 bases in the middle. This CDR3 comprises 13 residues. Germline CDR1 and CDR2: SQVTM and ANQGSEA. Healthy bone marrow donors formed the donor group. This TCR derives from a young man in good health and CMV-seronegative. The chain employs TRBV29-1 and TRBJ2-3; a possible D gene is TRBD1 (5 bases). Sequencing was done on a sample of PBMCs. The CDR3 region has the DNA TGCAGCGTTGACTCGACAGGCACAGATACGCAGTATTTT. Protein sequence: CSVDSTGTDTQYF.